This note documents a single T cell receptor (beta chain) sequence. Antigen: not known. The germline V gene has CDR1 SGHNT and CDR2 YYREEE (reference sequence). The CDR3 is 16 amino acids. After removal of 4 bases from V and 3 bases from J, the junction contained 5 bases not matched to a gene. This specimen comes from a study of cytomegalovirus exposure and HLA in healthy donors. Study outcomes and limitations: Across donors, presence/absence analyses took sequencing depth to be roughly uniform. Despite most TCR sequences being rare, some public TCRs occurred in many donors. Available immune exposure information was restricted to CMV serostatus only. Through in vitro validation, a few CMV-associated chains were shown to be specific for CMV antigens.

Both 60 Vbeta primers and 13 Jbeta primers went into the PCR. The assay was immunoSEQ multiplex PCR, and TCRdb's table has in-frame clones only and misses some. Seen here are fewer than 85,000 clones, around 76% observed once, and the top ten hold almost 6%. The clonotype originates from a man aged 18 to 35 in good health and CMV-seropositive. Sequenced sample: PBMCs. The chain is built from TRBV5-4 and TRBJ2-3; TRBD2 matches 13 bases. The CDR3: CASSRGLAGETDTQYF. The DNA for the CDR3 is TGTGCCAGCAGCCGCGGACTAGCGGGAGAAACAGATACGCAGTATTTT.